Below, one T cell receptor beta chain is given with its context. These data are taken from a study of glioma-infiltrating T cells. Using RNA template, CDR3s of TCR alpha and beta were amplified with iRepertoire arm-PCR. TCRdb called the multiplex PCR reads again in MiXCR, with one record for every CDR3 protein. Of some 150,000 distinct CDR3 sequences detected, around 40% appear once; the ten largest clones hold more than 15%. From germline, CDR1 is MNHGY and CDR2 SAAAGT. V shed 7 bases, J shed 7 bases, and the junction held 10 bases outside the gene matches. This CDR3 is 14 amino acids long. The chain combines TRBV6-8 with TRBJ1-5, with 7 bases matching TRBD1. The clonotype was recovered from a human donor with low-grade glioma or glioblastoma, undergoing nonglioma brain surgery, or in good health (not recorded which). The sequencing sample was made of glioma tissue, nonneoplastic brain tissue, or PBMCs (not recorded which). The CDR3 bases are TGTGCCAGCACCACAGGGACAGTAGGACAGCCCCAGCATTTT. As protein: CASTTGTVGQPQHF.